These 29 T cell receptor beta chains originate from one sample sequenced in a study of T cell responses to AZD1222 COVID-19 vaccine. Generated by immunoSEQ multiplex PCR, the TCRdb table keeps only in-frame clones and is missing some. The table has about 110,000 clones, about nine tenths seen once; the top ten hold around 4.8%. Specimen: peripheral blood, collected on day 0 of AZD1222 vaccination. These receptors were obtained from an adult in good health.

This clone was seen only once. V usage is TRBV27 and J usage is TRBJ2-7; D perhaps matches TRBD2 (5 bases). Germline loops: CDR1 MNHEY, CDR2 SMNVEV (reference sequence). CDR3 length: 14 residues. V gave up 0 bases and J gave up 2 bases, with 8 bases separating them. CDR3 nucleotides: TGTGCCAGCAGTTTATCAGGGAGTCCCTACGAGCAGTACTTC. Translation: CASSLSGSPYEQYF.

V usage is TRBV5-5 and J usage is TRBJ1-1, with D possibly being TRBD1 (6 bases). V was shortened by 5 bases and J by 4 bases, with 12 bases between the two germline ends. The CDR3 length is 13 residues. CDR1 SGHKS and CDR2 YYEKEE come from the germline V gene (reference sequence). CDR3 protein: CASSSTGSTEAFF. The CDR3, as DNA: TGTGCCAGCAGTTCCACAGGGTCCACTGAAGCTTTCTTT.

The chain recombines TRBV10-3 with TRBJ2-1, with TRBD2 matching 12 bases. Germline CDR1 is ENHRY and CDR2 is SYGVKD. The CDR3 is 15 amino acids. Losses at the gene ends were 6 bases for V and 4 bases for J; bases not matched to a gene: 4. CDR3 DNA: TGTGCCATCAGCTCCGGGACTAGCGGGTACAATGAGCAGTTCTTC. The encoded protein is CAISSGTSGYNEQFF.

This chain links TRBV15 with TRBJ2-6; D is perhaps TRBD1 (5 bases). CDR3 length equals 16 residues. From germline, CDR1 is LNHNV and CDR2 YYDKDF (reference sequence). V lost 5 bases and J lost 0, with 11 bases in between. CDR3 sequence: CATSAGRGSGANVLTF. Here the CDR3 DNA reads TGTGCCACCAGCGCAGGAAGGGGCTCTGGGGCCAACGTCCTGACTTTC.

The chain couples TRBV10-3 to TRBJ2-3; 10 bases match TRBD2. Per the germline V gene, CDR1 is ENHRY and CDR2 is SYGVKD. The CDR3 runs 15 residues. Trimming removed 0 bases from V and 5 bases from J; junction bases left unmatched: 2. Written as DNA, the CDR3 is TGTGCCATCAGTGAGTCGCGACTAGCGGGAGATACGCAGTATTTT. As protein: CAISESRLAGDTQYF.

Notes on this clone: Given a much more abundant clone one base away, this may be a read error. V and J are TRBV28 and TRBJ1-4; no clear D. This CDR3 region has 11 residues. Germline V CDR1 and CDR2: MDHEN, SYDVKM. V was trimmed by 4 bases and J by 5 bases, leaving 2 bases between them. CDR3 nucleotides: TGTGCCAGCAGTTCAAATGAAAAACTGTTTTTT. Translated, it gives CASSSNEKLFF.

The chain joins TRBV12-3 or TRBV12-4 to TRBJ1-2; maybe TRBD1 (6 bases). The V gene lost 3 bases and the J gene lost 7 bases, with 12 bases spanning the gap. There are 13 residues in the CDR3. CDR3 loop: CASSLAGAGGYTF. The CDR3 region has the DNA TGTGCCAGCAGTTTGGCAGGGGCAGGTGGCTACACCTTC.

V gene TRBV6-5 combines with J gene TRBJ1-6, with TRBD1 identical over 8 bases. The CDR3 spans 13 residues. The junction had 2 bases not matched to a gene; V was cut back by 6 bases and J by 7 bases. The germline V gene encodes CDR1 MNHEY and CDR2 SVGAGI. In DNA form, the CDR3 reads TGTGCCAGCAGCCGACAGGGGAATTCACCCCTCCACTTT. This translates into CASSRQGNSPLHF.

The chain links TRBV7-6 to TRBJ1-5; weak D call: TRBD1 (5 bases). Trimming stripped 3 bases from V and 7 bases from J, with 10 bases between. Germline CDR1 SGHVS, CDR2 FNYEAQ. The CDR3 has 13 amino acids. The DNA of the CDR3 is TGTGCCAGCAGCTTCAGGGAAGGGCAGCCCCAGCATTTT. The encoded protein is CASSFREGQPQHF.

The CDR3 spells CASSLPPGTGLGYTF. The DNA for the CDR3 is TGTGCCAGCAGCTTGCCCCCCGGGACAGGGCTTGGCTACACCTTC. The chain links TRBV5-6 to TRBJ1-2; 9 bases are shared with TRBD1. The V and J ends lost 1 base and 7 bases, in that order; junction bases with no gene match: 8. The length of the CDR3 is 15 residues. Germline V gene sequence: CDR1 SGHDT, CDR2 YYEEEE. The full variable domain, with the rest looked up from reference TRBV5-6 and TRBJ1-2, is DAGVTQSPTHLIKTRGQQVTLRCSPKSGHDTVSWYQQALGQGPQFIFQYYEEEERQRGNFPDRFSGHQFPNYSSELNVNALLLGDSALYLCASSLPPGTGLGYTFGSGTRLTVV.

The genes are TRBV5-6 and TRBJ2-7; 11 bases agree with TRBD2. The CDR3 length is 16 residues. With V trimmed by 4 bases and J by 2 bases, 8 bases remained unmatched. Germline V lookup: CDR1 SGHDT, CDR2 YYEEEE. The CDR3 loop reads CASSPQLAGDTYEQYF. For the CDR3, the DNA is TGTGCCAGCAGCCCCCAACTAGCGGGAGACACCTACGAGCAGTACTTC.

The chain links TRBV13 to TRBJ1-1, with a tentative D call TRBD1 (5 bases). Trimming removed 2 bases from V and 1 base from J, with 5 bases in between. There are 13 residues in the CDR3. Looked up from germline, CDR1 is PRHDT and CDR2 is FYEKMQ (reference sequence). The CDR3 DNA sequence: TGTGCCAGCAGCTTAAGGGGGAACACTGAAGCTTTCTTT. It yields the protein CASSLRGNTEAFF.

The V gene is TRBV2, the J gene TRBJ1-5; TRBD1 matches 7 bases. Per germline, CDR1 SNHLY and CDR2 FYNNEI. The trim removed 8 bases at V and 5 bases at J, leaving 9 bases unmatched. The CDR3 runs to 14 residues. CDR3 bases: TGTGCCAGCGTACAGCAGGGGGGTCATCAGCCCCAGCATTTT. Amino acids: CASVQQGGHQPQHF.

The chain is built from TRBV6-2 or TRBV6-3 and TRBJ2-2, with D hard to call. Looked up from germline, CDR1 is MNHEY and CDR2 is SVGEGT. Between the trimmed V and J ends, which lost 4 bases and 3 bases, there was a span of 9 bases. This CDR3 has 14 residues. CDR3 in DNA: TGTGCCAGCAGTTCTAGAGAACACACCGGGGAGCTGTTTTTT. Translating it yields CASSSREHTGELFF.

This clone was seen only once. The J gene is TRBJ1-2, the V gene TRBV5-4; a possible D gene is TRBD1 (5 bases). The CDR3 spans 15 residues. Per the germline V gene, CDR1 is SGHNT and CDR2 is YYREEE (reference sequence). V was shortened by 7 bases and J by 5 bases, with 21 bases between the two germline ends. The CDR3 sequence: CASSAGGTQWYGYTF. As DNA, the CDR3 is TGTGCCAGCTCCGCCGGGGGGACGCAGTGGTATGGCTACACCTTC.

V and J are TRBV27 and TRBJ2-7; TRBD1 matches 9 bases. The CDR3 runs to 13 residues. Trimming removed 6 bases from V and 3 bases from J; junction bases left unmatched: 3. Germline V lookup: CDR1 MNHEY, CDR2 SMNVEV (reference sequence). CDR3 protein: CASRRQGDYEQYF. DNA of the CDR3: TGTGCCAGCAGGCGACAGGGGGACTACGAGCAGTACTTC.

The rearrangement joins TRBV2 to TRBJ2-7, with 9 bases matching TRBD1. The CDR3 has 17 amino acids. The junction had 16 bases not matched to a gene; V was cut back by 3 bases and J by 7 bases. Germline V lookup: CDR1 SNHLY, CDR2 FYNNEI. CDR3 sequence: CASSDGGDRVLAWEQYF. The CDR3 nucleotides read TGTGCCAGCAGTGATGGTGGGGACAGGGTCCTGGCTTGGGAGCAGTACTTC.

The J gene is TRBJ1-2, the V gene TRBV28; 12 nucleotides align to TRBD1. Germline V CDR1 and CDR2: MDHEN, SYDVKM. This CDR3 region has 17 residues. V lost 7 bases and J lost 4; bases outside the gene matches: 13. CDR3 region: CASTLMGGTGGFYGYTF. CDR3 bases: TGTGCCAGCACCCTAATGGGAGGGACAGGGGGCTTCTATGGCTACACCTTC.

The gene calls are TRBV28 and TRBJ1-1; D is unclear. Trimming pared 6 bases from V and 3 bases from J, leaving 5 bases between. Per the germline V gene, CDR1 is MDHEN and CDR2 is SYDVKM. The length of the CDR3 is 11 residues. CDR3 protein: CASRGDTEAFF. The CDR3 DNA sequence: TGTGCCAGCAGAGGCGACACTGAAGCTTTCTTT.

In DNA, the CDR3 is TGTGCCAGCAGTTTCCTAGACAGGTCTGGACCGCCCCAGCATTTT. Protein product: CASSFLDRSGPPQHF. The rearrangement joins TRBV28 to TRBJ1-5; a possible D gene is TRBD1 (6 bases). Germline V gives CDR1 MDHEN, CDR2 SYDVKM. With 3 bases removed from V and 9 bases from J, the gap between germline ends came to 18 bases. The CDR3 runs 15 residues.

This clone is a singleton in its sample. The rearrangement joins TRBV6-1 to TRBJ1-1, with TRBD1 as a possible D gene (5 bases). The CDR3 consists of 14 residues. Trimming cost V 2 bases and J 1 base, with 8 bases left between them. Germline CDR1 reads MNHNS; CDR2 reads SASEGT. CDR3 region: CASSELGGNTEAFF. CDR3 nucleotide sequence: TGTGCCAGCAGTGAACTTGGGGGGAACACTGAAGCTTTCTTT.

The chain has TRBV28 and TRBJ2-4; TRBD1 might be the D (6 bases). This CDR3 contains 13 residues. Germline V gives CDR1 MDHEN, CDR2 SYDVKM. V lost 6 bases and J 8 bases, leaving 14 bases between the germline ends. CDR3 sequence (DNA): TGTGCCAGCAGGCCTACAGGGCAAGACATTCAGTACTTC. Amino acids: CASRPTGQDIQYF.

V usage is TRBV25-1 and J usage is TRBJ1-6; 9 bases agree with TRBD1. This CDR3 is built from 15 residues. J gave up 6 bases and V 6 bases, and 6 bases lay outside the gene matches. Germline-derived CDR1 and CDR2 are MGHDK and SYGVNS. CDR3 coding DNA: TGTGCCAGCAGGGGACAGGGCAAAACTAATTCACCCCTCCACTTT. Translating gives CASRGQGKTNSPLHF.

The chain uses TRBV6-5 and TRBJ1-2, with D unresolved. The V gene lost 6 bases and the J gene lost 0 bases, with 14 bases spanning the gap. The germline CDR1 and CDR2 sequences are MNHEY and SVGAGI. The CDR3 has 15 residues. In nucleotides, the CDR3 is TGTGCCAGCAGCCTCCGCTTTGGGGCTAACTATGGCTACACCTTC. Protein sequence: CASSLRFGANYGYTF.

The rearrangement links TRBV7-3 to TRBJ2-1, with 9 bases that match TRBD2. The ends lost 4 bases at V and 6 bases at J; junction bases unmatched: 7. CDR1 is SGHTA, CDR2 FQGTGA, per germline. This CDR3 comprises 15 residues. CDR3 bases: TGTGCCAGCAGCTCGGGACTAGCCGGAATCAATGAGCAGTTCTTC. It codes for CASSSGLAGINEQFF.

V is TRBV12-5 and J is TRBJ1-1; tentative D call: TRBD1 (5 bases). The ends were cut back, 6 bases at V and 6 bases at J, with 14 bases in the middle. Germline CDR1 reads LGHNT; CDR2 reads FRNRAP. There are 13 residues in the CDR3. Here the CDR3 DNA reads TGTGCTAGTGGGCGGCAGGGCCGGGCTGAAGCTTTCTTT. This codes for CASGRQGRAEAFF.

The rearrangement links TRBV19 to TRBJ2-7, with 7 bases aligning to TRBD2. CDR3 size: 14 residues. The ends lost 5 bases at V and 2 bases at J; junction bases unmatched: 6. Germline CDR1 and CDR2: LNHDA and SQIVND (reference sequence). Here the CDR3 DNA reads TGTGCCAGTAGTTTCGGGGGGAGAGCCTACGAGCAGTACTTC. Translated: CASSFGGRAYEQYF.

The CDR3 protein is CASSLAGGGGTGFGKAFF. CDR3 DNA: TGTGCCAGCAGTTTAGCGGGAGGCGGGGGGACAGGGTTTGGAAAGGCTTTCTTT. The chain is built from TRBV28 and TRBJ1-1, with TRBD1 matching over 9 bases. Germline CDR1 reads MDHEN; CDR2 reads SYDVKM. V shed 2 bases and J 11 bases; nucleotides not matched to a gene: 21. The CDR3 totals 18 residues. Supplemented by reference TRBV28 and TRBJ1-1, the full variable domain reads DVKVTQSSRYLVKRTGEKVFLECVQDMDHENMFWYRQDPGLGLRLIYFSYDVKMKEKGDIPEGYSVSREKKERFSLILESASTNQTSMYLCASSLAGGGGTGFGKAFFGQGTRLTVV.

This sequence joins TRBV5-1 and TRBJ2-3, with 8 bases lining up with TRBD1. The V segment lost 3 bases and the J segment 6 bases; nucleotides outside the gene matches: 12. The length of the CDR3 is 16 residues. CDR1 is SGHRS, CDR2 YFSETQ, per germline. The CDR3 nucleotides are TGCGCCAGCAGCTCGTCAGGGGGCGCGTCTCCTGATACGCAGTATTTT. Amino acids: CASSSSGGASPDTQYF.